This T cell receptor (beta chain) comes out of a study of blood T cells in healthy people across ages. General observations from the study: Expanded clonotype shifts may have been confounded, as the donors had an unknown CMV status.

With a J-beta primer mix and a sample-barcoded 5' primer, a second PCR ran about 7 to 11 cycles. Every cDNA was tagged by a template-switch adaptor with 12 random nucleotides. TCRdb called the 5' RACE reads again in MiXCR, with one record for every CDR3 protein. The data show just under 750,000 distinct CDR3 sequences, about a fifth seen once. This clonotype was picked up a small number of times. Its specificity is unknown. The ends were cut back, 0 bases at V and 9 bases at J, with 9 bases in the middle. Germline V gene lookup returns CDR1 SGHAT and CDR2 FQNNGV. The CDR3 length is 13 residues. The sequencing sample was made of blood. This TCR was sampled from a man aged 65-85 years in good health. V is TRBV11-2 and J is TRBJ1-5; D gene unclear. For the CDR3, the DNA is TGTGCCAGCAGCTTAGACGTTGCGGCGCCCCAGCATTTT. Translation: CASSLDVAAPQHF.